The present TCR beta chain was sequenced within a study of shared clonotypes between healthy human individuals. Libraries were prepared by immunoSEQ multiplex PCR; TCRdb keeps only in-frame clonotypes and omits some of them. Here the sample spans under 150,000 clones, around 66% being singletons. Overall study results and limits: Tissues were not sampled, only blood, and their repertoires likely differ. The four-donor shared clonotypes exceeded non-shared clonotypes in generation probability, with non-shared ones scoring lower.

This clone was recorded a few times. Its antigen is unidentified. The sequence was collected from a woman between 25 and 40 years old in good health. The material sequenced was memory CD8+ T cells sorted from blood. Regarding subset: CD45RO+ cells pooled with CCR7-negative TemRA cells.

Here the CDR3 reads CASSSGDRERYF. Here the CDR3 DNA reads TGTGCCAGCAGTAGCGGAGACCGGGAAAGGTACTTC. V usage is TRBV5-4 and J usage is TRBJ2-7; TRBD2 might be the D (6 bases). The germline CDR1 and CDR2 sequences are SGHNT and YYREEE (reference sequence). V gave up 5 bases and J gave up 12 bases, with 18 bases separating them. There are 12 residues in the CDR3.